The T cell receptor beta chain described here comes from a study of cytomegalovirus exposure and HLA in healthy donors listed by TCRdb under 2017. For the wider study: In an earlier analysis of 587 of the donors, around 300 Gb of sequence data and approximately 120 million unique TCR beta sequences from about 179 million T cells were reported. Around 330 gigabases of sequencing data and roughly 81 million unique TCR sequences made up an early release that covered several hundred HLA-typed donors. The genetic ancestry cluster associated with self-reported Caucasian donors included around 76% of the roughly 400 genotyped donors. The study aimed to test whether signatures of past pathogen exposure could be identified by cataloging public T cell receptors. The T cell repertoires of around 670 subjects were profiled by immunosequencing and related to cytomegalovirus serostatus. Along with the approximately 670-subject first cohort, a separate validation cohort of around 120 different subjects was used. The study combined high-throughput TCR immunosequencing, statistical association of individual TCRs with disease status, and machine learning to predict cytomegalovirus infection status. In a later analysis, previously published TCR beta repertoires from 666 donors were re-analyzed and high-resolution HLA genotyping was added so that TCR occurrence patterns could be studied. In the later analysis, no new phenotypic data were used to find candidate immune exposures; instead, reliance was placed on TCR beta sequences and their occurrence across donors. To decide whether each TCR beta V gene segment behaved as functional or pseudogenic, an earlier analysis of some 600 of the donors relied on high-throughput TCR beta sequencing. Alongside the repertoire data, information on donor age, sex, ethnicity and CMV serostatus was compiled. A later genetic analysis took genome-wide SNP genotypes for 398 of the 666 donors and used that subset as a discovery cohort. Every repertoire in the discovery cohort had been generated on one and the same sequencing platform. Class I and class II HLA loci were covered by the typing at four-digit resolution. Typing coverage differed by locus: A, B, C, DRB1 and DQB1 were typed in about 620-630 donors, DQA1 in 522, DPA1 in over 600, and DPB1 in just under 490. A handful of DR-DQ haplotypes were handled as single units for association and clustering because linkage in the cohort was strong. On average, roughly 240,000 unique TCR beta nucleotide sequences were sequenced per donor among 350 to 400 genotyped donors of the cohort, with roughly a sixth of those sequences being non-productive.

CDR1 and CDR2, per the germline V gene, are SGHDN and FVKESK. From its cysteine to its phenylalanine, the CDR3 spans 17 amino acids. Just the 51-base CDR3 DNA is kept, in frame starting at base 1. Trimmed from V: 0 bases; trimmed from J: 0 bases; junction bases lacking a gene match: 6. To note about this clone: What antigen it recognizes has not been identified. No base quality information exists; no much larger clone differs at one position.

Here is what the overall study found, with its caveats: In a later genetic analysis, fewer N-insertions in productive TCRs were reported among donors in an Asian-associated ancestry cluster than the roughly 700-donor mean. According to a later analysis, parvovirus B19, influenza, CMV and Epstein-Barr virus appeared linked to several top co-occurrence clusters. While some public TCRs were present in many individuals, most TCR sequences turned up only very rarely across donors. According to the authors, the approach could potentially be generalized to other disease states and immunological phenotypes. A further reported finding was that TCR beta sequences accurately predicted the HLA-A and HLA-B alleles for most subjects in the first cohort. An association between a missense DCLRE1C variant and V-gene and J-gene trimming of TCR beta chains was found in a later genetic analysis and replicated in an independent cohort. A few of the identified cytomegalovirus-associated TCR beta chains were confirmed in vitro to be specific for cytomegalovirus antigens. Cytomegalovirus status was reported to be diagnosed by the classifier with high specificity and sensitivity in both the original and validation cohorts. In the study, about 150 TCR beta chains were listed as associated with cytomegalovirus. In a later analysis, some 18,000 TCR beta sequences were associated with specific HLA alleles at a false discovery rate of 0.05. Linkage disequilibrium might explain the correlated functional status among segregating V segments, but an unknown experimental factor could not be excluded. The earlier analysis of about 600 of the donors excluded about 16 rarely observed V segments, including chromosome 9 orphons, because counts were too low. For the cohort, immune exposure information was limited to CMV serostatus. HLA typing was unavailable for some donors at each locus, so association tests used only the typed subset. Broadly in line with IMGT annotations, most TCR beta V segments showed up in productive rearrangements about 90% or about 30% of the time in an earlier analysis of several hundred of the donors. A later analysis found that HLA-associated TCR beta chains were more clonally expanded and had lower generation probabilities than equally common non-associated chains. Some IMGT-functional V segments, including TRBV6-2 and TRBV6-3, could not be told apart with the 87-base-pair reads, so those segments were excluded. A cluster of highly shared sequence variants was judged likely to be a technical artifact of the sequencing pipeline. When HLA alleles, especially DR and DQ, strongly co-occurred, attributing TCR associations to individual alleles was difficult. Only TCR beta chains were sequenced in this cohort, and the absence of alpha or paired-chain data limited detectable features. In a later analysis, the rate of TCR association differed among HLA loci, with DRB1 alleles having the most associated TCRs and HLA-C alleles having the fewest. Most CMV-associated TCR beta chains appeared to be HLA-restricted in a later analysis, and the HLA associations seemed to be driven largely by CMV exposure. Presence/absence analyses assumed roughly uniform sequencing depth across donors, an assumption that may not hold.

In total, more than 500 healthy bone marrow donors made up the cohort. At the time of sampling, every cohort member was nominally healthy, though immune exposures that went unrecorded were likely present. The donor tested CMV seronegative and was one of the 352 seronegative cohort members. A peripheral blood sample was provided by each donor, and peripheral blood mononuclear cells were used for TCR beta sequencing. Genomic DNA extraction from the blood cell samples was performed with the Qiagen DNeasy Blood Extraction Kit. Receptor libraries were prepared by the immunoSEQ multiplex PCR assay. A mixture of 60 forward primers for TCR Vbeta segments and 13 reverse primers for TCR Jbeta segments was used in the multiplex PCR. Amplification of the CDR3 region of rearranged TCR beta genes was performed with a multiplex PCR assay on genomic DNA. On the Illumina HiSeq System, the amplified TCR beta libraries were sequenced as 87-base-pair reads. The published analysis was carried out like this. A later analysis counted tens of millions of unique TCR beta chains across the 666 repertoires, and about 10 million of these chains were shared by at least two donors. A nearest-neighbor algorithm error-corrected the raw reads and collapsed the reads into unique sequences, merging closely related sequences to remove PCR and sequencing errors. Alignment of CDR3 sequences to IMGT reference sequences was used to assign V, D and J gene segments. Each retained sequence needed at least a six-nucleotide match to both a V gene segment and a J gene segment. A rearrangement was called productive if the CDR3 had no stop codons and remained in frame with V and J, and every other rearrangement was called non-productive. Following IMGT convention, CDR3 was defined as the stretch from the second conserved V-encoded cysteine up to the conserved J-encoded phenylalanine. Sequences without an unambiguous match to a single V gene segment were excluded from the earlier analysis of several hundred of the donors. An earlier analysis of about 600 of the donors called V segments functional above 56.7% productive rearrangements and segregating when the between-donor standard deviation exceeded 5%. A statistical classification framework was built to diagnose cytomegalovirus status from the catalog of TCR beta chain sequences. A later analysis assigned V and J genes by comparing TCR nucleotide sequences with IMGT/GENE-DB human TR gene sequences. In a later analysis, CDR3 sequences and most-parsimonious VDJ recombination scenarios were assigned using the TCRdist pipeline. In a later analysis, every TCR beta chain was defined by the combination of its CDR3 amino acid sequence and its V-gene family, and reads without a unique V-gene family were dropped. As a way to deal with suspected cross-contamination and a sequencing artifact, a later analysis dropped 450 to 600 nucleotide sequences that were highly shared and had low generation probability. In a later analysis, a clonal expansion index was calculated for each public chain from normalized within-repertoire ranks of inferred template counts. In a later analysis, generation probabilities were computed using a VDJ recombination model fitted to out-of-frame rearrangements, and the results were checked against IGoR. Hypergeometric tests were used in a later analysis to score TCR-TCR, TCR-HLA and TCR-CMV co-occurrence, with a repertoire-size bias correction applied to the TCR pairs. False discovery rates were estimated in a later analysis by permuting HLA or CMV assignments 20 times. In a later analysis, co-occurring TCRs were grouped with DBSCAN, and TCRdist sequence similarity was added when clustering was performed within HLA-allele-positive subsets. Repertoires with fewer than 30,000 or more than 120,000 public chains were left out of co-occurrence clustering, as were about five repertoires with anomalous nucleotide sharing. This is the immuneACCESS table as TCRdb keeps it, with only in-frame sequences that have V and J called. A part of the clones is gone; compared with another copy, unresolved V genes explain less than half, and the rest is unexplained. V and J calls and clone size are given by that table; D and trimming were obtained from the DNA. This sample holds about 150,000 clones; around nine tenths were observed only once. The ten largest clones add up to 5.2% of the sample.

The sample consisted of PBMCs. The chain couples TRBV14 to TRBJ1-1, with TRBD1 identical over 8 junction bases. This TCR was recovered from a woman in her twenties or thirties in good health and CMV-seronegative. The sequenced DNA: TGTGCCAGCAGCCAAGAGGGGTGGGACAGGATGAACACTGAAGCTTTCTTT. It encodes CASSQEGWDRMNTEAFF.